Listed here are 30 T cell receptor beta chains from one sample, sequenced in a study of shared clonotypes between healthy human individuals. The repertoire was sequenced with immunoSEQ multiplex PCR; TCRdb's copy has only in-frame clones and lacks some. The data show roughly 2.4 million clones, under 97% seen once. The sequenced sample was naive CD4+ T cells sorted from blood. Subset indicated: CD45RA+ positively selected. The source of these receptors is a man aged 18-30 years in good health.

The gene calls are TRBV7-2 and TRBJ1-1; D may be TRBD1 (5 bases). Trimming removed 1 base at V and 8 bases at J, with 11 bases between. CDR3 length equals 13 residues. Germline V CDR1 and CDR2: SGHTA, FQGNSA. Written as DNA, the CDR3 is TGTGCCAGCAGCTTAGGGGGATGGGGGGAAGCTTTCTTT. Protein: CASSLGGWGEAFF.

The V and J genes are TRBV6-5 and TRBJ2-7; the D gene is possibly TRBD2 (6 bases). CDR3 length: 13 amino acids. CDR1 and CDR2 from the germline V gene are MNHEY and SVGAGI. The V end lost 5 bases, the J end lost 9 bases, and 17 bases lay between the germline ends. The CDR3 region has the DNA TGTGCCAGCAGTAACCCCCGGGACTTCCGGCAGTACTTC. It yields the protein CASSNPRDFRQYF.

The CDR3 DNA reads TGTGCCAGCAGCCCCGGGGGGGGGAACGCGTACGAGCAGTACTTC. It is translated as CASSPGGGNAYEQYF. This chain joins TRBV7-2 and TRBJ2-7, with 8 nucleotides matching TRBD2. This CDR3 region has 15 residues. The germline V gene has CDR1 SGHTA and CDR2 FQGNSA. Trimming removed 5 bases from V and 4 bases from J; junction bases left unmatched: 10. The variable domain in full, completed from reference TRBV7-2 and TRBJ2-7, reads GAGVSQSPSNKVTEKGKDVELRCDPISGHTALYWYRQSLGQGLEFLIYFQGNSAPDKSGLPSDRFSAERTGGSVSTLTIQRTQQEDSAVYLCASSPGGGNAYEQYFGPGTRLTVT.

The gene calls are TRBV6-6 and TRBJ2-7, with D possibly being TRBD1 (5 bases). The CDR3 sequence is 14 residues long. V was shortened by 2 bases and J by 4 bases, with 12 bases between the two germline ends. Germline assignment: CDR1 MNHNY and CDR2 SVGAGI (reference sequence). CDR3 region: CASSYKTAMYEQYF. The CDR3 region has the DNA TGTGCCAGCAGTTACAAGACAGCCATGTACGAGCAGTACTTC.

The V call is TRBV19, the J call TRBJ2-2, with 7 bases matching TRBD2. Germline V gene data show CDR1 as LNHDA and CDR2 as SQIVND (reference sequence). With V trimmed by 7 bases and J by 4 bases, 9 bases remained unmatched. The CDR3 totals 15 residues. This CDR3 reads CASTPRSGGTGELFF. The CDR3 nucleotides read TGTGCCAGTACCCCAAGGTCGGGGGGCACCGGGGAGCTGTTTTTT.

This sequence joins TRBV4-1 and TRBJ2-3; 10 positions match TRBD1. The length of the CDR3 is 13 residues. Germline assignment: CDR1 MGHRA and CDR2 YSYEKL. Germline trimming cut 7 bases from V and 6 bases from J; bases unmatched to any gene: 4. CDR3 sequence: CASNGQGGDTQYF. CDR3 nucleotide sequence: TGCGCCAGCAACGGACAGGGGGGCGATACGCAGTATTTT.

CDR3 amino acids: CASSPNRGNQPQHF. CDR3 bases: TGTGCCAGCTCGCCAAACAGGGGGAATCAGCCCCAGCATTTT. This chain uses TRBV18 with TRBJ1-5; 8 positions match TRBD1. The V segment lost 6 bases and the J segment 4 bases; nucleotides outside the gene matches: 5. The germline V gene has CDR1 KGHSH and CDR2 LQKENI. CDR3 length: 14 residues.

V gene TRBV6-5 combines with J gene TRBJ1-1, with D perhaps matching TRBD1 (5 bases). This CDR3 is built from 13 residues. Trimming took off 7 bases at V and 4 bases at J, with 13 bases between the two ends. Germline-derived CDR1 and CDR2 are MNHEY and SVGAGI. This CDR3 is CASTRGAGTEAFF. As DNA, the CDR3 is TGTGCCAGCACGAGGGGCGCGGGCACTGAAGCTTTCTTT.

This chain joins TRBV29-1 and TRBJ1-3; D not resolved. The germline V gene encodes CDR1 SQVTM and CDR2 ANQGSEA. V shed 4 bases and J shed 0 bases, with 7 bases lying between them. The CDR3 runs 13 residues. The CDR3 loop is CSVVYNSGNTIYF. The CDR3 DNA reads as TGCAGCGTTGTATACAACTCTGGAAACACCATATATTTT.

J is TRBJ2-7 and V is TRBV11-2; no firm D call. Germline loops: CDR1 SGHAT, CDR2 FQNNGV. The germline V and J ends were trimmed by 0 bases and 2 bases, with 8 bases remaining between them. CDR3 length equals 14 residues. For the CDR3, the DNA is TGTGCCAGCAGCTTAGATCCAGAGACCTACGAGCAGTACTTC. It encodes CASSLDPETYEQYF.

This chain joins TRBV5-1 and TRBJ1-6; D may be TRBD1 (5 bases). The germline V and J ends were trimmed by 0 bases and 8 bases, with 18 bases remaining between them. Germline CDR1 and CDR2: SGHRS and YFSETQ. There are 17 residues in the CDR3. The DNA for the CDR3 is TGCGCCAGCAGCTTGGTTATCAGGGACTCTAGCGATTCACCCCTCCACTTT. The encoded protein is CASSLVIRDSSDSPLHF.

The V call is TRBV5-1, the J call TRBJ1-2; TRBD1 agrees at 8 bases. The CDR3 covers 14 residues. Unmatched junction bases numbered 11, after V lost 4 bases and J lost 9 bases. Germline CDR1 SGHRS, CDR2 YFSETQ. CDR3 sequence (DNA): TGCGCCAGCAGCCTGGGGGGGACAGGCGAGCGCTACACCTTC. Translation: CASSLGGTGERYTF. Variable domain in full (rest from reference TRBV5-1 and TRBJ1-2): KAGVTQTPRYLIKTRGQQVTLSCSPISGHRSVSWYQQTPGQGLQFLFEYFSETQRNKGNFPGRFSGRQFSNSRSEMNVSTLELGDSALYLCASSLGGTGERYTFGSGTRLTVV.

This clone was detected once. The chain carries TRBV10-3 and TRBJ2-1; D is possibly TRBD1 (6 bases). The germline V and J ends were trimmed by 6 bases and 6 bases, with 15 bases remaining between them. The V gene's germline CDR1 is ENHRY and CDR2 SYGVKD. CDR3 size: 14 residues. The CDR3 is CAISQATGSNEQFF. CDR3 DNA: TGTGCCATCAGCCAGGCGACAGGCTCCAATGAGCAGTTCTTC.

The chain employs TRBV30 and TRBJ1-1; D possibly corresponds to TRBD1 (5 bases). Germline V gives CDR1 GTSNPN, CDR2 SVGIG (reference sequence). V lost 2 bases and J 11 bases, leaving 15 bases between the germline ends. The CDR3 consists of 12 residues. CDR3 protein: CAWSTTGTAAFF. The DNA of the CDR3 is TGTGCCTGGAGTACTACCGGGACGGCTGCTTTCTTT.

DNA for the CDR3: TGCGCCAGCAGCCTTCGGGACAGGGAGTACGAGCAGTACTTC. Translating gives CASSLRDREYEQYF. The gene calls are TRBV4-1 and TRBJ2-7; 9 bases fit TRBD1. The V segment lost 4 bases and the J segment 4 bases; nucleotides outside the gene matches: 5. From germline, CDR1 is MGHRA and CDR2 YSYEKL. This CDR3 comprises 14 residues.

This chain uses TRBV30 with TRBJ2-1; 9 nucleotides agree with TRBD2. Germline CDR1 and CDR2: GTSNPN and SVGIG (reference sequence). V lost 5 bases to trimming and J lost 7 bases; unmatched junction nucleotides: 15. The CDR3 is 16 residues long. DNA for the CDR3: TGTGCCTGGGGGAGACTAGCGGAGTCGCCTCGGAATGAGCAGTTCTTC. Translating gives CAWGRLAESPRNEQFF.

V and J are TRBV18 and TRBJ2-2, with a tentative D call TRBD1 (6 bases). The CDR3 is made up of 15 amino acids. V lost 8 bases and J lost 1, with 14 bases in between. Germline lookup yields CDR1 KGHSH and CDR2 LQKENI. This CDR3 is CASDQTGQNTGELFF. CDR3 DNA: TGTGCCAGCGACCAAACAGGGCAGAACACCGGGGAGCTGTTTTTT. The full variable domain, completed using reference TRBV18 and TRBJ2-2, is NAGVMQNPRHLVRRRGQEARLRCSPMKGHSHVYWYRQLPEEGLKFMVYLQKENIIDESGMPKERFSAEFPKEGPSILRIQQVVRGDSAAYFCASDQTGQNTGELFFGEGSRLTVL.

The chain has TRBV5-6 and TRBJ2-5; 11 positions match TRBD2. Trimming at V came to 3 bases and at J to 3 bases, leaving 7 bases not matched to a gene. Germline lookup yields CDR1 SGHDT and CDR2 YYEEEE. This CDR3 is built from 16 residues. The CDR3 spells CASSWFSGGAKETQYF. CDR3 coding DNA: TGTGCCAGCAGCTGGTTTAGCGGGGGGGCCAAAGAGACCCAGTACTTC.

The rearrangement uses TRBV11-2 and TRBJ2-2; the D call may be TRBD1 or TRBD2 (5 bases each). CDR3 length: 19 amino acids. Germline V gives CDR1 SGHAT, CDR2 FQNNGV. V was pared by 5 bases and J by 3 bases, with 25 bases between. The CDR3 spells CASSPRWGSWGRDTGELFF. The CDR3 region has the DNA TGTGCCAGCAGCCCACGATGGGGGTCTTGGGGCAGGGACACCGGGGAGCTGTTTTTT.

This chain uses TRBV28 with TRBJ2-2, with a possible D match to TRBD1 (6 bases). The CDR3 has 14 amino acids. Trimming took off 6 bases at V and 7 bases at J, with 15 bases between the two ends. Per germline, CDR1 MDHEN and CDR2 SYDVKM. Written as DNA, the CDR3 is TGTGCCAGCAGCGTTGAGCTCAGGGGCGGGGAGCTGTTTTTT. This sequence encodes CASSVELRGGELFF.

This chain uses TRBV29-1 with TRBJ1-2; perhaps TRBD1 as D (6 bases). V dropped 5 bases and J dropped 6 bases, with 22 bases sitting between them. This CDR3 is built from 15 residues. Germline V CDR1 and CDR2: SQVTM, ANQGSEA. The chain's CDR3 is CSVRTAAHGVDGYTF. CDR3 DNA: TGCAGCGTTAGGACAGCCGCCCACGGAGTTGATGGCTACACCTTC.

This chain joins TRBV14 and TRBJ2-5; D is ambiguous. Germline CDR1 is SGHDN and CDR2 is FVKESK. V lost 2 bases and J 1 base, leaving 2 bases between the germline ends. CDR3 length: 12 residues. The CDR3 loop reads CASSQSQETQYF. DNA of the CDR3: TGTGCCAGCAGCCAATCCCAAGAGACCCAGTACTTC.

The J gene is TRBJ1-1, the V gene TRBV19, with a weak D call TRBD1 (6 bases). This CDR3 has 14 amino acids. Germline V gives CDR1 LNHDA, CDR2 SQIVND (reference sequence). V was pared by 7 bases and J by 5 bases, with 17 bases between. CDR3 sequence: CASIEGRTATEAFF. CDR3 coding DNA: TGTGCCAGTATAGAAGGGAGGACAGCTACTGAAGCTTTCTTT.

This clone has just one count. The V gene is TRBV7-2, the J gene TRBJ2-7; tentatively, D is TRBD2 (5 bases). The germline V gene encodes CDR1 SGHTA and CDR2 FQGNSA. The V gene lost 5 bases and the J gene lost 4 bases, with 12 bases spanning the gap. The CDR3 spans 13 residues. CDR3 residues: CASSLGKQYEQYF. In nucleotides, the CDR3 is TGTGCCAGCAGCCTCGGGAAGCAGTACGAGCAGTACTTC.

The chain uses TRBV7-9 and TRBJ2-3; tentative D call: TRBD1 (5 bases). Trimming took 5 bases from V and 2 from J, leaving 17 bases between them. The CDR3 length is 16 residues. CDR1 is SEHNR, CDR2 FQNEAQ, per germline (reference sequence). CDR3 sequence (DNA): TGTGCCAGCAGCGCCCAGGGTGGGCAACACACAGATACGCAGTATTTT. Translated: CASSAQGGQHTDTQYF.

This rearrangement joins TRBV6-1 to TRBJ2-1; D call uncertain. The germline gives CDR1 MNHNS, CDR2 SASEGT. The CDR3 consists of 12 residues. The germline V and J ends were trimmed by 3 bases and 5 bases, with 5 bases remaining between them. This CDR3 reads CASSDFNNEQFF. The CDR3 region has the DNA TGTGCCAGCAGTGATTTCAACAATGAGCAGTTCTTC.

The chain links TRBV18 to TRBJ2-5, with D perhaps matching TRBD1 or TRBD2 (5 bases each). V shed 3 bases and J shed 5 bases, with 13 bases lying between them. Germline V gene data show CDR1 as KGHSH and CDR2 as LQKENI. The length of the CDR3 is 14 residues. CDR3 region: CASSPGPVGETQYF. The CDR3 region has the DNA TGTGCCAGCTCACCGGGACCCGTGGGGGAGACCCAGTACTTC.

The chain carries TRBV15 and TRBJ1-5; weak D call: TRBD1 (6 bases). Germline V gene lookup returns CDR1 LNHNV and CDR2 YYDKDF (reference sequence). The CDR3 has 14 residues. Between the trimmed V and J ends, which lost 1 base and 6 bases, there was a span of 10 bases. The CDR3 DNA reads TGTGCCACCAGCAGAGGGGGGGCGGTTCAGCCCCAGCATTTT. This codes for CATSRGGAVQPQHF.

This clone has a handful of counts. The CDR3: CASGRDRDSPLHF. The CDR3 region has the DNA TGTGCCAGCGGCCGGGACAGGGATTCACCCCTCCACTTT. The rearrangement uses TRBV6-5 and TRBJ1-6; 9 bases align to TRBD1. Unmatched junction bases numbered 4, after V lost 8 bases and J lost 8 bases. CDR1 and CDR2 (germline): MNHEY, SVGAGI. The CDR3 is made up of 13 amino acids.

J is TRBJ2-1 and V is TRBV5-6, with 9 bases fitting TRBD1. Germline values: CDR1 SGHDT, CDR2 YYEEEE. The junction had 2 bases not matched to a gene; V was cut back by 2 bases and J by 2 bases. CDR3 length: 15 residues. The CDR3 coding sequence is TGTGCCAGCAGCTTCCGGGACAGGGCCTACAATGAGCAGTTCTTC. Translating it yields CASSFRDRAYNEQFF.